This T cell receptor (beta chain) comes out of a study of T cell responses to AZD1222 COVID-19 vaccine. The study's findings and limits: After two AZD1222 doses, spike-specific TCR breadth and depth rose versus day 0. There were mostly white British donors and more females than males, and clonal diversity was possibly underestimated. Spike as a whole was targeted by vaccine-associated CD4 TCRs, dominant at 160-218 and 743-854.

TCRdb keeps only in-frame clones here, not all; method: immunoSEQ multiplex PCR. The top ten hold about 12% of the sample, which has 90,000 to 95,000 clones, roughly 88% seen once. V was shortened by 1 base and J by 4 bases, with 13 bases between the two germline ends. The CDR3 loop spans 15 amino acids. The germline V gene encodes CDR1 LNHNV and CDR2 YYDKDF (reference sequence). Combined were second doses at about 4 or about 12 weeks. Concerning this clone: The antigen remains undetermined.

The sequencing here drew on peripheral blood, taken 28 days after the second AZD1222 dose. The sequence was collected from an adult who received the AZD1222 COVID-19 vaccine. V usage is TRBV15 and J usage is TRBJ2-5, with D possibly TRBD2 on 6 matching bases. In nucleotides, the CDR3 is TGTGCCACCAGCAGAGCAGCGGGTGCGGGAGAGACCCAGTACTTC. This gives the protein CATSRAAGAGETQYF. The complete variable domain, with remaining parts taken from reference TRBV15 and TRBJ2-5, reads DAMVIQNPRYQVTQFGKPVTLSCSQTLNHNVMYWYQQKSSQAPKLLFHYYDKDFNNEADTPDNFQSRRPNTSFCFLDIRSPGLGDTAMYLCATSRAAGAGETQYFGPGTRLLVL.